This T cell receptor beta chain emerged from a study of CD8 T cells in Susac syndrome. Looked up from germline, CDR1 is KGHDR and CDR2 is SFDVKD. Trimming left V 5 bases short and J 1 base short, with 8 bases between. CDR3 length: 14 amino acids. An amount of RNA that ranged from about 0.45 to 1 ug was reverse transcribed with random hexamers. Multiplex PCR with immunoSEQ amplified the TCR beta CDR3 across 54 Vbeta and 13 Jbeta. TCRdb reprocessed the immunoSEQ multiplex PCR reads with MiXCR, giving one entry per CDR3 protein. The table shows some 190,000 distinct CDR3 sequences, with approximately 94% occurring only once. Sequencing of TCR beta was carried out in blood CD8+ and CD4+ T cells. It was treatment-naive patients with stable or active relapsing-remitting disease who made up the multiple sclerosis controls. Through negative isolation, CD4+ and CD8+ T cells were obtained, while TEMRA cells were enriched using FACS.

The sample comprised CD4+ T cells from PBMCs. This clonotype originated in a human donor with multiple sclerosis. This rearrangement joins TRBV24-1 to TRBJ1-5; D is perhaps TRBD1 (6 bases). The CDR3 coding sequence is TGTGCCACCAGTGGGGGGGCGAGCAATCAGCCCCAGCATTTT. This translates into CATSGGASNQPQHF.